This TCR beta chain was documented in a study of type 1 regulatory T cells. Study context: An in vitro protocol generated T-allo10, a Tr1-enriched, alloantigen-specific CD4 T cell product. Notes on the study in general: Compared with non-Tr1 cells, Tr1 cells showed a narrower TCR repertoire.

Remarks on this clonotype: Its antigen is still unknown.

With 3 bases removed from V and 0 bases from J, the gap between germline ends came to 7 bases. The CDR3 covers 14 residues. TCRdb passed the reads through MiXCR, listing each CDR3 protein once. The table includes fewer than 75,000 distinct CDR3 sequences, nearly 50% detected once. V usage is TRBV12-3 or TRBV12-4 and J usage is TRBJ2-3; D is unresolved. Material: cultured non-Tr1 T cells, either the whole culture or a sorted T cell fraction (not recorded which). This receptor was identified in a human donor in good health. The CDR3 region has the DNA TGTGCCAGCAGTTTTCAGTCTAGCACAGATACGCAGTATTTT. As protein: CASSFQSSTDTQYF.